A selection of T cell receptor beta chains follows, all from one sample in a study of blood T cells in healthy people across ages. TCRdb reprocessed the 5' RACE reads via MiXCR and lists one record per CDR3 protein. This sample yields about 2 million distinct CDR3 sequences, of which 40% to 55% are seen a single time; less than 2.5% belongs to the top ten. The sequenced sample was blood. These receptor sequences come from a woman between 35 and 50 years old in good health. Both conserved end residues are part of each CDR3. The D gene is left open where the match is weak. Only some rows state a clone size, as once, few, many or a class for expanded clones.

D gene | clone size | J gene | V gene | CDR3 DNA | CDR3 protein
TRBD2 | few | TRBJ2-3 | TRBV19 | TGTGCCAGTAGCCCCGTGGCGGGGGAAAATCCAGATACGCAGTATTTT | CASSPVAGENPDTQYF
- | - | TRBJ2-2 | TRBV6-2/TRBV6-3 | TGTGCCAGCAGGGAGCCTGGGGAGCTGTTTTTT | CASREPGELFF
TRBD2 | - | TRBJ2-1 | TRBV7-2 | TGTGCCAGCAGGAACCTCCTAGCGGGGTCCTACAATGAGCAGTTCTTC | CASRNLLAGSYNEQFF
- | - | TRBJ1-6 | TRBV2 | TGTGCCAGCGGGGAAAGGATAGGTTCACCCCTCCACTTT | CASGERIGSPLHF
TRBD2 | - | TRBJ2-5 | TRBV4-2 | TGTGCCAGCAGCCAAGATCCGGCTAGCGGGGGCAGGGATGAGCAGTACTTC | CASSQDPASGGRDEQYF
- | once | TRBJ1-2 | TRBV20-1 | TGCAGTGCTAGAGAGGCCCCCTATGGCTACACCTTC | CSAREAPYGYTF
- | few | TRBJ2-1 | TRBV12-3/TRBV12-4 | TGTGCCAGCAGTTTAGAGCTCGGGGGCGCCACCTACAATGAGCAGTTCTTC | CASSLELGGATYNEQFF
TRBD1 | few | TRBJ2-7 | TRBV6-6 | TGTGCCAGCAGTCGTCCCGGGACAGTCTACGAGCAGTACTTC | CASSRPGTVYEQYF
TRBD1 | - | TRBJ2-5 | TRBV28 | TGTGCCAGCAGTCTGACCGGACAGGGTTTGGAGACCCAGTACTTC | CASSLTGQGLETQYF
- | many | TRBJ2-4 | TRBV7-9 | TGTGCCAGCAACAGGGACGTGGACATTCAGTACTTC | CASNRDVDIQYF
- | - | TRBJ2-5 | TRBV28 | TGTGCCAGCACCCCTAGGGGTTTTGTCAGTGAGCAGTACTTC | CASTPRGFVSEQYF
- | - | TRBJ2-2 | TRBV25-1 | TGTGCCGCCAAAGCGAACACCGGGGAGCTGTTTTTT | CAAKANTGELFF
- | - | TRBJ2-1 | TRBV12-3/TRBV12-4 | TGTGCCAGCACCCTCAGATCCGGGGGTATGAATGAGCAGTTCTTC | CASTLRSGGMNEQFF
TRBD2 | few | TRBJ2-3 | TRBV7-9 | TGTGCCAGCAGCGATCCGGGACTAGCGGGGGGGAGCACAGATACGCAGTATTTT | CASSDPGLAGGSTDTQYF
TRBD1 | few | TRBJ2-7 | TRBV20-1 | TGCAGTGCTAGAGGGACAGGGGTTCCCTACGAGCAGTACTTC | CSARGTGVPYEQYF
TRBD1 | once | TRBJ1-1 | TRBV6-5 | TGTGCCAGCAGTTACCAGACAGGGGGAACTGAAGCTTTCTTT | CASSYQTGGTEAFF
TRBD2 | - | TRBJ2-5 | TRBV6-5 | TGTGCCAGCAGACCCCGACTAGCGGGGAGAGAGACCCAGTACTTC | CASRPRLAGRETQYF
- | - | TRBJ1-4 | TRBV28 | TGTGCCAGCAGTCCTGGGTTTATTATCGAAAAACTGTTTTTT | CASSPGFIIEKLFF
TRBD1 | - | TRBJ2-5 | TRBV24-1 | TGTGCCACCAGTGGCCGTGGGGACAGGGACCAAGAGACCCAGTACTTC | CATSGRGDRDQETQYF
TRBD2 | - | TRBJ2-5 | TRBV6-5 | TGTGCCAGCAGGACACTAGCGGGGGGCCGGGAGACCCAGTACTTC | CASRTLAGGRETQYF
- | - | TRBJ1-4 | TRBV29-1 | TGCAGCGGAGGATCTGCAACTAATGAAAAACTGTTTTTT | CSGGSATNEKLFF
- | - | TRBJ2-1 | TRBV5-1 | TGCGCCAGCAGCTTGGACAGCCCTGTTTATGAGCAGTTCTTC | CASSLDSPVYEQFF
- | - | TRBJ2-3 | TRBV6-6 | TGTGCCAGCGGCTCACAGGATACGCAGTATTTT | CASGSQDTQYF
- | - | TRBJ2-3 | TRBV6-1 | TGTGCCAGCAGTGAACCACTAGAGAGAAGGACGCAGTATTTT | CASSEPLERRTQYF
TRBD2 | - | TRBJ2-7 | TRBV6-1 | TGTGCCAGCAGTGAAACTAGCGGGTACGAGCAGTACTTC | CASSETSGYEQYF
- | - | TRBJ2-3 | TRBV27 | TGTGCCACTCTGGCCGATGACACAGATACGCAGTATTTT | CATLADDTDTQYF
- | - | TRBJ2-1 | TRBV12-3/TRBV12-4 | TGTGCCGGCAGTTTTGGCCTCAGCGGACATGGCTCCTACAATGAGCAGTTCTTC | CAGSFGLSGHGSYNEQFF
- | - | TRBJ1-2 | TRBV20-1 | TGCAGTGCTATCCCAGGCTCCTCCTATGGCTACACCTTC | CSAIPGSSYGYTF
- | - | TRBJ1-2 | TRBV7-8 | TGTGCCAGCAGCTTACCGGGGTCCCATAACTATGGCTACACCTTC | CASSLPGSHNYGYTF
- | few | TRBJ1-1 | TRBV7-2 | TGTGCCAGCAGCCTCTACCGGACAGAAAACACTGAAGCTTTCTTT | CASSLYRTENTEAFF
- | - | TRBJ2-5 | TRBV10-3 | TGTGCCATCAGCGGGGGTGAGGAGACCCAGTACTTC | CAISGGEETQYF
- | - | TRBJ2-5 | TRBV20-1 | TGCAGTGCTAGATCCACTGGCCAGTACTTC | CSARSTGQYF
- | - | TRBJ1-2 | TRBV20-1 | TGCAGTGCTAGACCCCAAGCCCGCTATGGCTACACCTTC | CSARPQARYGYTF
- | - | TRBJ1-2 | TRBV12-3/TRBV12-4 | - | CASSSFGADGYTF
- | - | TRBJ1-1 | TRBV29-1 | TGCAGCGGGGGGGCGAACACTGAAGCTTTCTTT | CSGGANTEAFF
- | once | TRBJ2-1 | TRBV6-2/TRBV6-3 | TGTGCCAGCACCCCAGGGAGCTCCCACAATGAGCAGTTCTTC | CASTPGSSHNEQFF
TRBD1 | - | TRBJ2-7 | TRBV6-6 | TGTGCCAGCGGACAGGGGTGGATCTACGAGCAGTACTTC | CASGQGWIYEQYF
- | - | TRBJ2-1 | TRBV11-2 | TGTGCCAGCAGCATGACTAGTAGGGGAGAGTTCTTC | CASSMTSRGEFF
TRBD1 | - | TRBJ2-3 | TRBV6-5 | TGTGCCGGCAGTCAGACAGGGTCTGGTACGCAGTATTTT | CAGSQTGSGTQYF
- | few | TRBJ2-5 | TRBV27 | TGTGCCAGCAGTCCCGGCGCCCCGGGGGAGACCCAGTACTTC | CASSPGAPGETQYF
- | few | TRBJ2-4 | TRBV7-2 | TGTGCCAGCAGCCCCGGGGGCAGTCCTCGGGGCGCCAAAAACATTCAGTACTTC | CASSPGGSPRGAKNIQYF